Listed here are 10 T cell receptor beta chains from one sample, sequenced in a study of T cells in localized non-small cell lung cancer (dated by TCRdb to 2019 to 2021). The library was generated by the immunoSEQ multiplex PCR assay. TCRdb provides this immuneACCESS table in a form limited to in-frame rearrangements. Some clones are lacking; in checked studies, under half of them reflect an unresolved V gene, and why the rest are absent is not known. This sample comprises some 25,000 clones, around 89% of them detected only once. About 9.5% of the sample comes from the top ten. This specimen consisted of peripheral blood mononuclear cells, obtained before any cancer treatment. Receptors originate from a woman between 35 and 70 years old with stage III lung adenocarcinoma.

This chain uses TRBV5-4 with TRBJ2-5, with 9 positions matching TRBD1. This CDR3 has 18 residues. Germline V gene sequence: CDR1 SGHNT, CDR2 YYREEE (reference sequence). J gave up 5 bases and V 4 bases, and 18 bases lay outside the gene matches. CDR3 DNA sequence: TGTGCCAGCAGCGGATCCGGGACAGGGACCTTCATTGGGGAGACCCAGTACTTC. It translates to CASSGSGTGTFIGETQYF.

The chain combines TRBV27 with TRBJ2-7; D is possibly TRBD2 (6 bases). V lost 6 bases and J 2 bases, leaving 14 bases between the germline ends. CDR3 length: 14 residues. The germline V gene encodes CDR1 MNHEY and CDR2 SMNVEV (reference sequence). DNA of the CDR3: TGTGCCAGCAGATCGGCTGGAGGGCCCTACGAGCAGTACTTC. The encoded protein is CASRSAGGPYEQYF.

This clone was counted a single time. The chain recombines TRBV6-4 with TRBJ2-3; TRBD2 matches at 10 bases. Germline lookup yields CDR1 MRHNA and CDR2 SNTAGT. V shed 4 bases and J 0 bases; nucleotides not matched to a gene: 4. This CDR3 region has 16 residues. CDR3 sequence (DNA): TGTGCCAGCAGTGCCCTAGCGGGGGAAAGCACAGATACGCAGTATTTT. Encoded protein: CASSALAGESTDTQYF.

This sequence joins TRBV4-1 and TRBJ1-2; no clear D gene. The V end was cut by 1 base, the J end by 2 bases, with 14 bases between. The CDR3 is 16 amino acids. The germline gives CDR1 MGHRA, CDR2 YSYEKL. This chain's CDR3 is CASSQGGLAFNYGYTF. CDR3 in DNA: TGCGCCAGCAGCCAAGGAGGGCTTGCATTCAACTATGGCTACACCTTC.

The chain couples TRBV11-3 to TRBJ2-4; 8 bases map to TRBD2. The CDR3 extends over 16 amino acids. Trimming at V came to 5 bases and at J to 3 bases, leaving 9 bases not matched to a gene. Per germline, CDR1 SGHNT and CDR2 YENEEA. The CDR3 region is CASSPGSGGGKNIQYF. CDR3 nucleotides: TGTGCCAGCAGCCCCGGGAGCGGGGGTGGCAAAAACATTCAGTACTTC.

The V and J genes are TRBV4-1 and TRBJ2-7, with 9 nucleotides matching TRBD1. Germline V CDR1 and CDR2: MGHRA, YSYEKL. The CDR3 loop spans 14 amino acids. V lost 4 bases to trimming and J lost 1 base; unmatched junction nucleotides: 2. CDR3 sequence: CASSLGQGSYEQYF. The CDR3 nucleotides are TGCGCCAGCAGCCTGGGACAGGGTTCCTACGAGCAGTACTTC.

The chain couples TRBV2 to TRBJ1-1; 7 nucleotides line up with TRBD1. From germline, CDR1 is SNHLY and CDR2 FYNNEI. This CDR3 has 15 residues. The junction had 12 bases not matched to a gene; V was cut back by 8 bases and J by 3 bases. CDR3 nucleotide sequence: TGTGCCAGCTCGGGGAGGCCGACAGGGTACACTGAAGCTTTCTTT. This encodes CASSGRPTGYTEAFF.

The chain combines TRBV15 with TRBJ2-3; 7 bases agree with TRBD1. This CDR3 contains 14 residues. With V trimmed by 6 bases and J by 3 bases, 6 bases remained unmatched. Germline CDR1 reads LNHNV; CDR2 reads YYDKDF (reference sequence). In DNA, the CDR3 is TGTGCCACCAGTTCAGGGGGTACTACAGATACGCAGTATTTT. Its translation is CATSSGGTTDTQYF. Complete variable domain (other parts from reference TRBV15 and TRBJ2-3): DAMVIQNPRYQVTQFGKPVTLSCSQTLNHNVMYWYQQKSSQAPKLLFHYYDKDFNNEADTPDNFQSRRPNTSFCFLDIRSPGLGDTAMYLCATSSGGTTDTQYFGPGTRLTVL.

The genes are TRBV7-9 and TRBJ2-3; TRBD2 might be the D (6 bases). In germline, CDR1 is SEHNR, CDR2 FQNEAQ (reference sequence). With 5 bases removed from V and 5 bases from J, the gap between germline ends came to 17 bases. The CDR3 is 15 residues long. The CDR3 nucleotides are TGTGCCAGCAGCCCGGGGACTCTCCGGGGAGATACGCAGTATTTT. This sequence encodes CASSPGTLRGDTQYF.

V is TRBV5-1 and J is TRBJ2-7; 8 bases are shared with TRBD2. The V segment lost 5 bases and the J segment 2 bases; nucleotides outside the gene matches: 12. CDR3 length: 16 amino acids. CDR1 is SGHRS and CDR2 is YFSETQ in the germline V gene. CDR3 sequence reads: CASSYDVAGPPYEQYF. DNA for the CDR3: TGCGCCAGCAGTTATGATGTAGCGGGACCCCCCTACGAGCAGTACTTC.